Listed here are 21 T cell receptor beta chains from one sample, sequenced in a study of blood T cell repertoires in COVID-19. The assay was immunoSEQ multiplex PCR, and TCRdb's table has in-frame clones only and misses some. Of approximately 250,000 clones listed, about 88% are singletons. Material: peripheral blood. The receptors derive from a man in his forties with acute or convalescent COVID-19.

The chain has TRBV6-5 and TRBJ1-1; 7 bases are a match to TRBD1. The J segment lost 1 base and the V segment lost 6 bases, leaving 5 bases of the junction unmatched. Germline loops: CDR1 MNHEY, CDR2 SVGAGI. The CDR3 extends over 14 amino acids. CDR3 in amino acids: CASSLGTANTEAFF. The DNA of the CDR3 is TGTGCCAGCAGCCTGGGGACAGCGAACACTGAAGCTTTCTTT.

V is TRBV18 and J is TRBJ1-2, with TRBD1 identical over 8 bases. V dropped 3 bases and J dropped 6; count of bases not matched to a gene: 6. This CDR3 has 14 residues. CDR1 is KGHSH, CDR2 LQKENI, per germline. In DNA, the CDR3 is TGTGCCAGCTCACCGGGGACAGGTATTAATGGCTACACCTTC. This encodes CASSPGTGINGYTF.

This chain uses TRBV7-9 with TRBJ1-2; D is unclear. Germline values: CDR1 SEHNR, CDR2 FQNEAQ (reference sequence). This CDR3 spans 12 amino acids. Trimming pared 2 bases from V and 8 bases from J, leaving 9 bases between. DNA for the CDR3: TGTGCCAGCAGCTTAAGTGCCGAGGGCTACACCTTC. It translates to CASSLSAEGYTF.

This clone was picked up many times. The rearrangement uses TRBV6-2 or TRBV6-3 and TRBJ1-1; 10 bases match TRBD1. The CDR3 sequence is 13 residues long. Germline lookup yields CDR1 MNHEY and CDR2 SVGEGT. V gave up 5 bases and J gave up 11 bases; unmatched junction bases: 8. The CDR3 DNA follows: TGTGCCAGCAGTCCCCCGGGACAGGGGTCGGCTTTCTTT. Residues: CASSPPGQGSAFF.

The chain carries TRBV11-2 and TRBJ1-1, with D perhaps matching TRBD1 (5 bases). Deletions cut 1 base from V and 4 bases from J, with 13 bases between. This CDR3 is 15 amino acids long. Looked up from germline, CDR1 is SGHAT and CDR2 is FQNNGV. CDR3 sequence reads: CASSLGAGPATEAFF. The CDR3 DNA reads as TGTGCCAGCAGCTTAGGGGCGGGGCCGGCCACTGAAGCTTTCTTT.

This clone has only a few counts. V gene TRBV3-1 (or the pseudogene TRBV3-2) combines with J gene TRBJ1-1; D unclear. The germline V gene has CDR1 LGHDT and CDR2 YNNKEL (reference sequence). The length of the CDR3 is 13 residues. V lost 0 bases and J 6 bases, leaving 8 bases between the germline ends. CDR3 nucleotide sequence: TGTGCCAGCAGCCAAGATGGCGGCTCTGAAGCTTTCTTT. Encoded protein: CASSQDGGSEAFF.

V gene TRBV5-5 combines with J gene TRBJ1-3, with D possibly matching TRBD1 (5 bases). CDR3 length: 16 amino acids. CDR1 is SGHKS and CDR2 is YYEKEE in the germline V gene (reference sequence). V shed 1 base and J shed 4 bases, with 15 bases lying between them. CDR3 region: CASSLSASGPGNTIYF. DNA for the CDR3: TGTGCCAGCAGCTTGTCGGCGTCAGGGCCCGGAAACACCATATATTTT.

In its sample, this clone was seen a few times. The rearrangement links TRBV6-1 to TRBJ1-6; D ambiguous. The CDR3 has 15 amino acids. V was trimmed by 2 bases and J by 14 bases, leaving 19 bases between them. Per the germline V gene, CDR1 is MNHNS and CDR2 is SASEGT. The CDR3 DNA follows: TGTGCCAGCAGTGAAAATCCGGCGGGCTATGGGACCCTCCACTTT. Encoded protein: CASSENPAGYGTLHF.

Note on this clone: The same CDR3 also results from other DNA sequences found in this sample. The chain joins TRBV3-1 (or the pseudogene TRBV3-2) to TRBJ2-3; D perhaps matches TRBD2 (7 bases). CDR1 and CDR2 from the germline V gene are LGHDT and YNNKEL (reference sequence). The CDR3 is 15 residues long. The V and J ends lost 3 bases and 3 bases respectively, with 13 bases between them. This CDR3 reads CASSQRGGSTDTQYF. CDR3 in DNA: TGTGCCAGCAGCCAGAGGGGGGGGAGTACAGATACGCAGTATTTT.

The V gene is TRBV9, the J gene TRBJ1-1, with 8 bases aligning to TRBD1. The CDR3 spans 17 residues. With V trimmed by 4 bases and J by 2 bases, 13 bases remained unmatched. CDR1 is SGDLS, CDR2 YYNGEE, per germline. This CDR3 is CASSTLPGTGGNTEAFF. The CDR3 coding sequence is TGTGCCAGCAGCACCCTTCCCGGGACAGGCGGAAACACTGAAGCTTTCTTT.

CDR3 nucleotide sequence: TGTGCCAGCAGCTTTTGGACTAGCGGGGTGGGGGATACGCAGTATTTT. Protein sequence: CASSFWTSGVGDTQYF. This chain links TRBV7-8 with TRBJ2-3; 12 nucleotides match TRBD2. Looked up from germline, CDR1 is SGHVS and CDR2 is FQNEAQ. The CDR3 has 16 residues. The V and J ends lost 3 bases and 6 bases, in that order; junction bases with no gene match: 7.

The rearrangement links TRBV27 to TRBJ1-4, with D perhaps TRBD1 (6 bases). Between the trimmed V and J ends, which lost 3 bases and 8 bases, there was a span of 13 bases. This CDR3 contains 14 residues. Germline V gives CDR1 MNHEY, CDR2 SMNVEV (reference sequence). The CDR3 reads CASSLQGSGEKLFF. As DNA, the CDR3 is TGTGCCAGCAGTTTGCAGGGGAGTGGAGAAAAACTGTTTTTT.

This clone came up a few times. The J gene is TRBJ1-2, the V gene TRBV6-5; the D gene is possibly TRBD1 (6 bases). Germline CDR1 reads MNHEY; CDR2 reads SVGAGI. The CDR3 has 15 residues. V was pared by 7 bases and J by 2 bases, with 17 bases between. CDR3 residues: CASTRQATQNYGYTF. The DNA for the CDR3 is TGTGCCAGCACCAGACAGGCCACCCAAAACTATGGCTACACCTTC.

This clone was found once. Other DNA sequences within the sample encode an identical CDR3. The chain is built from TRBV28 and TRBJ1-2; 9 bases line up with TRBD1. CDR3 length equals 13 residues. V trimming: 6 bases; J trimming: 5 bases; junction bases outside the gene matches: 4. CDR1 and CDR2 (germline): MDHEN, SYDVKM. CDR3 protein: CASSRDRDYGYTF. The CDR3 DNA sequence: TGTGCCAGCAGCAGGGACAGGGATTATGGCTACACCTTC.

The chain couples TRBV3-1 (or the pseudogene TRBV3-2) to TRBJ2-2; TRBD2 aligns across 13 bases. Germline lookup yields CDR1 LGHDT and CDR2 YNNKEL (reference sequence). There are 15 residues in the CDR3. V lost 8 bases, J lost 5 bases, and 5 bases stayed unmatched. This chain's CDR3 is CASGTSGAFTGELFF. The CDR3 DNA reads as TGTGCCAGCGGGACTAGCGGGGCCTTTACCGGGGAGCTGTTTTTT.

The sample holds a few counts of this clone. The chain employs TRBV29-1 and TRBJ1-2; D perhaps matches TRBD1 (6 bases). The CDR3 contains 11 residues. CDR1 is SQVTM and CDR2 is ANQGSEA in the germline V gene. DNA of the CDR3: TGCAGTTCCCAGGGGCCTTATGGCTACACCTTC. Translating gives CSSQGPYGYTF.

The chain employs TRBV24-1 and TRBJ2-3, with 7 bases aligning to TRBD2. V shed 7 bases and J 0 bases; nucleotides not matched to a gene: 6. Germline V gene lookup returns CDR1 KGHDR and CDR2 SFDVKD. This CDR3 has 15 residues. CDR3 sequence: CATSPSGESTDTQYF. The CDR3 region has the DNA TGTGCCACCAGCCCCAGCGGGGAAAGCACAGATACGCAGTATTTT.

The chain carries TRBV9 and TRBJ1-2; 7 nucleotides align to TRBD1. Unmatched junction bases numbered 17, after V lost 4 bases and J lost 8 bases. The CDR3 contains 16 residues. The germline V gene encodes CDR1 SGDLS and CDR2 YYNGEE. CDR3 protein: CASSQTGQAFPSGYTF. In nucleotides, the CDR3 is TGTGCCAGCAGCCAAACCGGACAGGCCTTTCCGTCGGGCTACACCTTC.

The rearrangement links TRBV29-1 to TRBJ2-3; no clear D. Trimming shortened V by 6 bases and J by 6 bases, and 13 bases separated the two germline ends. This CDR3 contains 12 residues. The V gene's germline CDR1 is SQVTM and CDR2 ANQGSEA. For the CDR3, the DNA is TGCAGCGTCTGGGCTAACTGGGATACGCAGTATTTT. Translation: CSVWANWDTQYF.

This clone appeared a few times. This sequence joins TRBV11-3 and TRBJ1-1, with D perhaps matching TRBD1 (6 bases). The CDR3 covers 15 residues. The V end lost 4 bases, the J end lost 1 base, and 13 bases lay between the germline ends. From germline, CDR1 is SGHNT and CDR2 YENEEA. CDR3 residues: CASSSGTSWNTEAFF. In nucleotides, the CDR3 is TGTGCCAGCAGCTCCGGGACAAGCTGGAACACTGAAGCTTTCTTT.

The CDR3 reads CASSLQGGTYNEQFF. The CDR3 coding sequence is TGTGCCAGCAGCCTCCAGGGCGGGACCTACAATGAGCAGTTCTTC. The rearrangement uses TRBV5-8 and TRBJ2-1; D is possibly TRBD2 (6 bases). Per the germline V gene, CDR1 is SGHTS and CDR2 is YDEGEE. Between the trimmed V and J ends, which lost 4 bases and 2 bases, there was a span of 13 bases. The CDR3 is made up of 15 amino acids.